The 4 T cell receptor beta chains below all came from one sample that was sequenced in a study of blood T cell repertoires in COVID-19. This table comes from immunoSEQ multiplex PCR, and its TCRdb copy is limited to in-frame clones, with some not included. The repertoire holds approximately 250,000 clones, 86% seen once, with 3.5% to 4% in the top ten. Material for sequencing was peripheral blood. The receptors shown here come from a man between 18 and 29 years old with active or convalescent COVID-19.

This rearrangement joins TRBV5-4 to TRBJ1-2, with 7 bases aligning to TRBD1. Trimming took 2 bases from V and 5 from J; bases not matched to a gene: 6. The CDR3 consists of 14 residues. Germline CDR1 is SGHNT and CDR2 is YYREEE (reference sequence). This chain's CDR3 is CASSFSGQVYGYTF. In DNA, the CDR3 is TGTGCCAGCAGCTTTTCTGGACAGGTGTATGGCTACACCTTC.

This sequence joins TRBV2 and TRBJ2-7, with TRBD1 identical over 7 bases. V trimming: 9 bases; J trimming: 5 bases; junction bases outside the gene matches: 10. This CDR3 region has 13 residues. Per the germline V gene, CDR1 is SNHLY and CDR2 is FYNNEI. The CDR3 loop reads CASTGARADEQYF. The CDR3 DNA reads TGTGCCAGTACAGGGGCTCGAGCCGACGAGCAGTACTTC.

This sequence joins TRBV7-2 and TRBJ2-3; TRBD2 aligns across 8 bases. Germline V gives CDR1 SGHTA, CDR2 FQGNSA. V was pared by 5 bases and J by 0 bases, with 7 bases of the junction left unmatched. The CDR3 has 16 residues. This chain's CDR3 is CASSEYGGVSTDTQYF. The CDR3, as DNA: TGTGCCAGCAGCGAATACGGGGGGGTGAGCACAGATACGCAGTATTTT.

This clone was counted only a few times. J is TRBJ1-2 and V is TRBV3-1 (or the pseudogene TRBV3-2), with 7 positions matching TRBD1. Germline loops: CDR1 LGHDT, CDR2 YNNKEL (reference sequence). This CDR3 has 16 residues. The V and J ends lost 2 bases and 5 bases, in that order; junction bases with no gene match: 11. The CDR3 sequence: CASSQKPPRDRYGYTF. In DNA form, the CDR3 reads TGTGCCAGCAGCCAAAAACCACCCCGGGACAGATATGGCTACACCTTC.